These 30 T cell receptor beta chains share one sample of origin, sequenced in a study of neurological immune-mediated disorders (dated by TCRdb to between 2018 and 2020). Library preparation used 5' RACE. For sequencing, an Illumina HiSeq 2500 was employed. The public reads were reanalyzed by TCRdb: fastp trimming at Q25, MiXCR alignment, in-frame beta chains only. Each entry is one CDR3 protein sequence, shown with its most common DNA and genes. In this sample the table shows some 28,000 distinct CDR3 sequences, 20% to 25% of which occur a single time. 25% to 30% of the sample is in the top ten clones. The sequencing sample was made of CD4+ T cells from blood. The receptors were gathered from a man aged 45-65 years with HTLV-1-associated myelopathy (HAM/TSP).

This clonotype occurred many times. V usage is TRBV20-1 and J usage is TRBJ2-1, with 10 bases identical to TRBD1. The germline gives CDR1 DFQATT, CDR2 SNEGSKA (reference sequence). The ends lost 6 bases at V and 0 bases at J; junction bases unmatched: 5. The CDR3 totals 15 residues. The CDR3 DNA is TGCAGTGCCCGGGACAGGGGAGACTCCTACAATGAGCAGTTCTTC. This sequence encodes CSARDRGDSYNEQFF.

This clonotype appeared a single time. The chain couples TRBV5-6 to TRBJ1-1; the D gene is possibly TRBD1 (5 bases). The V gene's germline CDR1 is SGHDT and CDR2 YYEEEE. Trimming cost V 0 bases and J 2 bases, with 14 bases left between them. CDR3 length equals 16 residues. The CDR3 here is CASSLGAGDLNTEAFF. DNA of the CDR3: TGTGCCAGCAGCTTGGGAGCGGGGGATTTAAACACTGAAGCTTTCTTT.

This clonotype was seen ten or more times. The gene calls are TRBV5-1 and TRBJ1-4; no clear D. Germline-derived CDR1 and CDR2 are SGHRS and YFSETQ. The V end lost 0 bases, the J end lost 0 bases, and 6 bases lay between the germline ends. This CDR3 spans 15 amino acids. In DNA form, the CDR3 reads TGCGCCAGCAGCTTGGACACAGCAACTAATGAAAAACTGTTTTTT. Amino acids: CASSLDTATNEKLFF.

This clonotype has ten or more counts. The chain recombines TRBV29-1 with TRBJ2-3; 7 nucleotides match TRBD2. The germline CDR1 and CDR2 sequences are SQVTM and ANQGSEA. The V gene end was trimmed by 7 bases and the J gene end by 6 bases; junction bases not matched to a gene: 10. This CDR3 is 13 amino acids long. CDR3 bases: TGCAGCGGCGCCCTGGACGGGGGGGATACGCAGTATTTT. Protein product: CSGALDGGDTQYF.

This clonotype was counted a few times. The chain joins TRBV19 to TRBJ1-1; 9 positions match TRBD1. Losses at the gene ends were 6 bases for V and 0 bases for J; bases not matched to a gene: 2. This CDR3 has 14 amino acids. CDR1 LNHDA and CDR2 SQIVND come from the germline V gene (reference sequence). The chain's CDR3 is CASRTGGLNTEAFF. The CDR3 DNA reads as TGTGCCAGTAGAACAGGGGGCTTGAACACTGAAGCTTTCTTT. The entire variable domain, with the rest obtained from reference TRBV19 and TRBJ1-1, is as follows: DGGITQSPKYLFRKEGQNVTLSCEQNLNHDAMYWYRQDPGQGLRLIYYSQIVNDFQKGDIAEGYSVSREKKESFPLTVTSAQKNPTAFYLCASRTGGLNTEAFFGQGTRLTVV.

This clonotype was observed at least ten times. The chain has TRBV28 and TRBJ1-6; D may be TRBD1 (5 bases). Trimming removed 3 bases at V and 8 bases at J, with 14 bases between. This CDR3 comprises 15 residues. The germline V gene encodes CDR1 MDHEN and CDR2 SYDVKM. The CDR3 coding sequence is TGTGCCAGCAGTTTCTGGGGGAGAGGGGATTCACCCCTCCACTTT. Its protein product is CASSFWGRGDSPLHF.

The chain joins TRBV20-1 to TRBJ1-4; D not resolved. The CDR3 covers 13 residues. V lost 1 base, J lost 5 bases, and 8 bases lay in between. The germline CDR1 and CDR2 sequences are DFQATT and SNEGSKA (reference sequence). DNA of the CDR3: TGCAGTGCTAGAGGCCCCCTGAATGAAAAACTGTTTTTT. Translated: CSARGPLNEKLFF.

At least ten counts were recorded for this clonotype. The V and J genes are TRBV6-2 or TRBV6-3 and TRBJ2-4; 8 bases line up with TRBD1. Trimming cost V 7 bases and J 5 bases; bases outside gene matches: 10. The CDR3 extends over 15 amino acids. Germline V CDR1 and CDR2: MNHEY, SVGEGT. The CDR3 bases are TGTGCCAGCAAGTTCTTCGGACAGGGCCAAAACATTCAGTACTTC. Translated: CASKFFGQGQNIQYF.

V and J are TRBV10-2 and TRBJ1-5, with TRBD1 identical over 9 bases. The trim removed 2 bases at V and 4 bases at J, leaving 6 bases unmatched. The CDR3 spans 16 residues. Germline V gene lookup returns CDR1 WSHSY and CDR2 SAAADI. DNA for the CDR3: TGCGCCAGCAGTGAGCACAGGGGGCTTAGTAATCAGCCCCAGCATTTT. Translating gives CASSEHRGLSNQPQHF.

This clonotype was seen at least ten times. The V call is TRBV6-5, the J call TRBJ1-2; D is uncertain. The V gene lost 0 bases and the J gene lost 4 bases, with 6 bases spanning the gap. The length of the CDR3 is 13 residues. Per germline, CDR1 MNHEY and CDR2 SVGAGI. The CDR3 sequence is CASSYSLRYGYTF. The CDR3 region has the DNA TGTGCCAGCAGTTACTCGCTCCGCTATGGCTACACCTTC.

This clonotype was detected ten times or more. The rearrangement links TRBV20-1 to TRBJ1-5; TRBD1 aligns across 7 bases. This CDR3 has 17 amino acids. The germline gives CDR1 DFQATT, CDR2 SNEGSKA (reference sequence). The J segment lost 7 bases and the V segment lost 3 bases, leaving 18 bases of the junction unmatched. The CDR3 sequence: CSARSLRSGGGVQPQHF. As DNA, the CDR3 is TGCAGTGCTAGGTCTTTAAGGTCAGGGGGTGGGGTCCAGCCCCAGCATTTT.

This clonotype has ten or more counts. The rearrangement joins TRBV7-2 to TRBJ2-4, with 9 positions matching TRBD2. The ends lost 5 bases at V and 1 base at J; junction bases unmatched: 12. The length of the CDR3 is 18 residues. Germline-derived CDR1 and CDR2 are SGHTA and FQGNSA. The CDR3 DNA reads TGTGCCAGCAGCGATAGGGGCGGGAGGGCCTCTGCCAAAAACATTCAGTACTTC. This codes for CASSDRGGRASAKNIQYF.

The sample holds many counts of this clonotype. The chain couples TRBV18 to TRBJ2-5; perhaps D is TRBD1 or TRBD2 (5 bases each). CDR3 length equals 15 residues. Germline lookup yields CDR1 KGHSH and CDR2 LQKENI. V lost 2 bases and J 5 bases, leaving 15 bases between the germline ends. In nucleotides, the CDR3 is TGTGCCAGCTCACCATGGGACGTTGGTCAGGAGACCCAGTACTTC. Translated, it gives CASSPWDVGQETQYF.

This clonotype was observed many times. The V call is TRBV6-4, the J call TRBJ1-2; 7 bases match TRBD1. CDR1 and CDR2 from the germline V gene are MRHNA and SNTAGT. This CDR3 spans 14 amino acids. The J segment lost 4 bases and the V segment lost 6 bases, leaving 8 bases of the junction unmatched. Here the CDR3 reads CASRQNSGGYGYTF. DNA for the CDR3: TGTGCCAGCAGGCAGAACTCAGGGGGCTATGGCTACACCTTC.

In this sample, this clonotype turned up many times. The chain is built from TRBV9 and TRBJ2-7; D is unresolved. Germline assignment: CDR1 SGDLS and CDR2 YYNGEE. CDR3 length: 14 amino acids. The V end lost 3 bases, the J end lost 3 bases, and 13 bases lay between the germline ends. The CDR3 region is CASSASYNSYEQYF. CDR3 nucleotide sequence: TGTGCCAGCAGCGCCTCCTATAATAGCTACGAGCAGTACTTC. The variable domain in full, with the rest retrieved from reference TRBV9 and TRBJ2-7, is DSGVTQTPKHLITATGQRVTLRCSPRSGDLSVYWYQQSLDQGLQFLIQYYNGEERAKGNILERFSAQQFPDLHSELNLSSLELGDSALYFCASSASYNSYEQYFGPGTRLTVT.

This chain links TRBV5-1 with TRBJ2-1; D call uncertain. The V gene lost 2 bases and the J gene lost 1 base, with 7 bases spanning the gap. Germline CDR1 SGHRS, CDR2 YFSETQ. The CDR3 extends over 14 amino acids. CDR3 in amino acids: CASSLRESYNEQFF. The CDR3 DNA is TGCGCCAGCAGCTTACGTGAGTCCTACAATGAGCAGTTCTTC.

At least ten counts were recorded for this clonotype. V and J are TRBV9 and TRBJ2-2, with 11 nucleotides matching TRBD1. V lost 4 bases and J lost 4; bases outside the gene matches: 6. In germline, CDR1 is SGDLS, CDR2 YYNGEE. This CDR3 region has 16 residues. CDR3 loop: CASSTGTGGFTGELFF. CDR3 bases: TGTGCCAGCAGCACGGGGACAGGGGGATTCACCGGGGAGCTGTTTTTT.

This chain connects TRBV3-1 to TRBJ2-5, with 11 bases aligning to TRBD2. V was pared by 0 bases and J by 7 bases, with 4 bases of the junction left unmatched. Germline values: CDR1 LGHDT, CDR2 YNNKEL (reference sequence). The CDR3 totals 15 residues. Here the CDR3 DNA reads TGTGCCAGCAGCCAAGATGTGACTAGCGGGGCGACCCAGTACTTC. It yields the protein CASSQDVTSGATQYF.

The rearrangement uses TRBV15 and TRBJ1-2, with D perhaps matching TRBD1 (6 bases). Germline CDR1 LNHNV, CDR2 YYDKDF (reference sequence). The germline V and J ends were trimmed by 5 bases and 8 bases, with 24 bases remaining between them. CDR3 length: 16 residues. The CDR3 here is CATSRKLEVPGEGYTF. CDR3 in DNA: TGTGCCACCAGCCGTAAACTAGAGGTTCCAGGGGAAGGCTACACCTTC. Looking up the rest from reference TRBV15 and TRBJ1-2 gives the full variable domain: DAMVIQNPRYQVTQFGKPVTLSCSQTLNHNVMYWYQQKSSQAPKLLFHYYDKDFNNEADTPDNFQSRRPNTSFCFLDIRSPGLGDTAMYLCATSRKLEVPGEGYTFGSGTRLTVV.

This clonotype came up a few times. This chain joins TRBV20-1 and TRBJ1-3; D is unresolved. Per germline, CDR1 DFQATT and CDR2 SNEGSKA (reference sequence). V gave up 3 bases and J gave up 0 bases, with 9 bases separating them. The CDR3 spans 14 residues. This CDR3 is CSASEGNSGNTIYF. The CDR3 DNA follows: TGCAGTGCTAGTGAGGGAAACTCTGGAAACACCATATATTTT.

This clonotype has more than one count but fewer than ten. J is TRBJ1-3 and V is TRBV10-2; 7 positions agree with TRBD1. The CDR3 covers 17 residues. Unmatched junction bases numbered 9, after V lost 4 bases and J lost 0 bases. Germline assignment: CDR1 WSHSY and CDR2 SAAADI. The CDR3 sequence is CASSGGGQHFSGNTIYF. CDR3 in DNA: TGCGCCAGCAGTGGAGGGGGACAGCACTTCTCTGGAAACACCATATATTTT.

There are many counts of this clonotype. The chain links TRBV11-2 to TRBJ1-5; the D gene is possibly TRBD1 (5 bases). This CDR3 region has 14 residues. Germline V lookup: CDR1 SGHAT, CDR2 FQNNGV. Trimming took off 5 bases at V and 3 bases at J, with 11 bases between the two ends. The CDR3 loop reads CASSPGGNNQPQHF. The CDR3 DNA reads as TGTGCCAGCAGCCCCGGGGGAAACAATCAGCCCCAGCATTTT.

This clonotype was detected a few times. V and J are TRBV28 and TRBJ1-4; D might be TRBD1 (6 bases). Germline V lookup: CDR1 MDHEN, CDR2 SYDVKM. Deletions cut 6 bases from V and 10 bases from J, with 12 bases between. CDR3 size: 12 residues. Here the CDR3 reads CASRQGKGKLFF. CDR3 sequence (DNA): TGTGCCAGCAGACAGGGAAAGGGAAAACTGTTTTTT.

The chain links TRBV6-1 to TRBJ1-3; 10 bases are a match to TRBD1. This CDR3 comprises 17 residues. The V and J ends lost 8 bases and 0 bases, in that order; junction bases with no gene match: 10. Germline loops: CDR1 MNHNS, CDR2 SASEGT. CDR3 nucleotide sequence: TGTGCCAGCGGCAATCCGGGACAGGGGAGCTCTGGAAACACCATATATTTT. Its translation: CASGNPGQGSSGNTIYF.

At least ten counts were recorded for this clonotype. The rearrangement joins TRBV3-1 to TRBJ1-2; tentatively, D is TRBD1 (5 bases). Trimming pared 6 bases from V and 0 bases from J, leaving 14 bases between. The CDR3 loop spans 15 amino acids. CDR1 is LGHDT and CDR2 is YNNKEL in the germline V gene (reference sequence). The CDR3 is CASRVSGATNYGYTF. The CDR3 DNA sequence: TGTGCCAGCAGAGTCTCCGGGGCTACTAACTATGGCTACACCTTC.

In this sample, this clonotype turned up many times. This chain connects TRBV11-2 to TRBJ1-6, with TRBD1 matching 9 bases. The CDR3 is 16 amino acids. Germline V CDR1 and CDR2: SGHAT, FQNNGV. V shed 6 bases, J shed 1 base, and the junction held 4 bases outside the gene matches. CDR3 amino acids: CASRGQGGSYNSPLHF. DNA of the CDR3: TGTGCCAGCAGGGGACAGGGAGGGTCCTATAATTCACCCCTCCACTTT.

Comments on this clonotype: An end of the junction does not agree with germline; a read error may underlie this. V is TRBV9 and J is TRBJ2-1, with D perhaps TRBD1 or TRBD2 (5 bases each). CDR1 SGDLS and CDR2 YYNGEE come from the germline V gene. The CDR3 is 14 residues long. DNA for the CDR3: TGTGCCAGCCGACGGGACGGACGAATGAATGAGCAGTTCTTT. The encoded protein is CASRRDGRMNEQFF.

Many counts were recorded for this clonotype. The chain links TRBV15 to TRBJ2-7; possibly TRBD2 for D (6 bases). V lost 2 bases and J lost 2, with 13 bases in between. The CDR3 runs to 15 residues. Germline CDR1 reads LNHNV; CDR2 reads YYDKDF (reference sequence). The CDR3 sequence: CATSRPGTGTYEQYF. For the CDR3, the DNA is TGTGCCACCAGCAGACCCGGGACTGGCACCTACGAGCAGTACTTC.

This clonotype showed up many times. V and J are TRBV7-2 and TRBJ2-7; TRBD1 agrees at 10 bases. CDR3 length: 15 amino acids. Looked up from germline, CDR1 is SGHTA and CDR2 is FQGNSA. V shed 4 bases, J shed 2 bases, and the junction held 5 bases outside the gene matches. The CDR3 is CASSSWDRGAYEQYF. Written as DNA, the CDR3 is TGTGCCAGCAGCTCTTGGGACAGGGGTGCCTACGAGCAGTACTTC.

This clonotype was observed many times. The chain carries TRBV5-1 and TRBJ2-1; D might be TRBD1 or TRBD2, each matching 5 bases. The CDR3 is 16 amino acids. Trimming shortened V by 4 bases and J by 9 bases, and 23 bases separated the two germline ends. CDR1 is SGHRS and CDR2 is YFSETQ in the germline V gene. The CDR3 loop is CASSPSGRGPESEQFF. CDR3 nucleotides: TGCGCCAGCAGCCCGTCGGGAAGGGGCCCTGAGAGTGAGCAGTTCTTC.